This T cell receptor (beta chain) stems from a study of CD8 T cells in Susac syndrome. Broader study findings: The study conceded that relatively few individuals underwent its TCR sequencing and HLA analysis.

A remark on this clonotype: Its antigen is currently unknown.

RNA in amounts of about 0.5 to 1 ug was reverse transcribed with random hexamers. Across 54 Vbeta and 13 Jbeta, immunoSEQ multiplex PCR amplified TCR beta CDR3. TCRdb fed the immunoSEQ multiplex PCR reads into MiXCR, producing one record per CDR3 protein. The repertoire holds approximately 300,000 distinct CDR3 sequences, with 65% to 90% as singletons. This CDR3 contains 13 residues. Deletions cut 4 bases from V and 5 bases from J, with 14 bases between. The germline V gene encodes CDR1 GTSNPN and CDR2 SVGIG (reference sequence). The study sequenced TCR beta in blood CD8+ and CD4+ T cells. TEMRA cells were FACS-enriched and CD8+ and CD4+ T cells negatively isolated.

The TCR comes from a human donor with multiple sclerosis. The chain links TRBV30 to TRBJ1-1; no clear D gene. The material sequenced was CD8+ T cells from PBMCs. The CDR3 loop reads CAWMWTVGTEAFF. DNA for the CDR3: TGTGCCTGGATGTGGACCGTCGGGACTGAAGCTTTCTTT.